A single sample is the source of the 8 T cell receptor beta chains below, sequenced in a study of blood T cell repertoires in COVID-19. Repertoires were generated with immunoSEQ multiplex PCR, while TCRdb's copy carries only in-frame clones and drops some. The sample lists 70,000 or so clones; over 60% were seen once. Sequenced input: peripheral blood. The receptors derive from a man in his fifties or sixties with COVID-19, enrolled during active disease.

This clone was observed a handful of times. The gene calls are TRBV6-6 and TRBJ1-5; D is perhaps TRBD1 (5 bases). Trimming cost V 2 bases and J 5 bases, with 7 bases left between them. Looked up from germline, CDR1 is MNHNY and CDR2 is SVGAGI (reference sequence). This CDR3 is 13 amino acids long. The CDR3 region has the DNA TGTGCCAGCAGTTACGGCAGGGATCAGCCCCAGCATTTT. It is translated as CASSYGRDQPQHF.

The DNA for the CDR3 is TGTGCCAGCAGTCCCATGCCAGGGGCCTACGAGCAGTACTTC. This translates into CASSPMPGAYEQYF. The J gene is TRBJ2-7, the V gene TRBV28; possible D gene TRBD1, 6 bases. The CDR3 sequence is 14 residues long. Trimming took 5 bases from V and 2 from J, leaving 13 bases between them. Germline lookup yields CDR1 MDHEN and CDR2 SYDVKM.

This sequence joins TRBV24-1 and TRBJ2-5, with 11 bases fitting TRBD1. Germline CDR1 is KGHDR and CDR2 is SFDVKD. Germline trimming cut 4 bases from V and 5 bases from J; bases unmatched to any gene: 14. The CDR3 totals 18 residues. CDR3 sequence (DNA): TGTGCCACCAGTGAGGCCCGGGACAGGGGGAGAGCGAGCGAGACCCAGTACTTC. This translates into CATSEARDRGRASETQYF.

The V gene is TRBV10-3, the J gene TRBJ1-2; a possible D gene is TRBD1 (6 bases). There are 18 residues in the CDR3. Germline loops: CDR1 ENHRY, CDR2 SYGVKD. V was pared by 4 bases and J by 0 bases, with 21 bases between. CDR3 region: CAISGGAPGHPANYGYTF. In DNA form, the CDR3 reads TGTGCCATCAGTGGAGGGGCTCCGGGACACCCAGCTAACTATGGCTACACCTTC.

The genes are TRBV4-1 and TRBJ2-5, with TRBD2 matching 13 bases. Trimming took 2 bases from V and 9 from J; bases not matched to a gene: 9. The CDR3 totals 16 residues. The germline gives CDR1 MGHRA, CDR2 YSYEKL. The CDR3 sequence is CASSQQTSGGIGAQYF. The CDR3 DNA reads TGCGCCAGCAGCCAACAGACTAGCGGGGGGATTGGGGCCCAGTACTTC.

The CDR3 loop is CATSDPGQGGEKLFF. CDR3 bases: TGTGCCACCAGTGACCCTGGACAGGGCGGTGAAAAACTGTTTTTT. This chain joins TRBV24-1 and TRBJ1-4; 8 nucleotides match TRBD1. There are 15 residues in the CDR3. The J segment lost 7 bases and the V segment lost 4 bases, leaving 7 bases of the junction unmatched. In germline, CDR1 is KGHDR, CDR2 SFDVKD.

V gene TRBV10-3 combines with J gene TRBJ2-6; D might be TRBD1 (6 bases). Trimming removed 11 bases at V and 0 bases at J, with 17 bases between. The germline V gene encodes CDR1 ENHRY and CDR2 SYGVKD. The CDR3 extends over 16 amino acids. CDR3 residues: CAVGAGVLSGANVLTF. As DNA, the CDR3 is TGTGCCGTCGGGGCAGGGGTCCTCTCTGGGGCCAACGTCCTGACTTTC.

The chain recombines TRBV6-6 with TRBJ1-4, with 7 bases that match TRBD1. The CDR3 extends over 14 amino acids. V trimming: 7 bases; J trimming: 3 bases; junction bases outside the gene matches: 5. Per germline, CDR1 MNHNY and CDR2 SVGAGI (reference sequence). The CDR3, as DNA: TGTGCCAGCACTAGCGGGACAGCTAATGAAAAACTGTTTTTT. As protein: CASTSGTANEKLFF.